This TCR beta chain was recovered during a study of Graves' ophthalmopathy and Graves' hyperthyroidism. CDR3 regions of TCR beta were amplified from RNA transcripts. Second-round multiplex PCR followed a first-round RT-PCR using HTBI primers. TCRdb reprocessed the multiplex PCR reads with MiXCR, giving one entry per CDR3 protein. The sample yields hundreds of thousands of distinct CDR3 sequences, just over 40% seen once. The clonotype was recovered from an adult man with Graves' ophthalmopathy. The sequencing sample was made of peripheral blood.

CDR3 DNA sequence: TGTGCCAGCAGCGCCGGGACAGGGTATAATGAAAAACTGTTTTTT. Translating gives CASSAGTGYNEKLFF. The V gene is TRBV13, the J gene TRBJ1-4, with 9 bases aligning to TRBD1. The ends lost 5 bases at V and 4 bases at J; junction bases unmatched: 5. From germline, CDR1 is PRHDT and CDR2 FYEKMQ (reference sequence). This CDR3 comprises 15 residues.